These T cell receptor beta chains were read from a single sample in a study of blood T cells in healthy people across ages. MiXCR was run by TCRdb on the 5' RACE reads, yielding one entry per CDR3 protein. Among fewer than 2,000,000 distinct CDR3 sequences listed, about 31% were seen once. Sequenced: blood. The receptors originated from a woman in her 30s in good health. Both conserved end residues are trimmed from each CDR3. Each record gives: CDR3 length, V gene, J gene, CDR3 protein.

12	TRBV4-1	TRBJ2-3	ASSPPRGADTQY
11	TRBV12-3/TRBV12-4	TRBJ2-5	ASTPGLAETQY
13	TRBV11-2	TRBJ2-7	ASSFNRDISYEQY
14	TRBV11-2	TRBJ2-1	ASSLGSLALGNEQF
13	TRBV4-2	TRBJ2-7	ARSQEGGGYYEQY
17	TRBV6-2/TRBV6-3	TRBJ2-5	ASHSGTSGRKPYQETQY
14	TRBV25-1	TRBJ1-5	ASSGRQGAGNQPQH
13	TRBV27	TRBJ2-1	ASSLYSGSPSEQF
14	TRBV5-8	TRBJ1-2	ASSLAVLINLYGYT
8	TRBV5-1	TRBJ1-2	ASSLGCYT
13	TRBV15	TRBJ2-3	ATSRDLGGGDTQY
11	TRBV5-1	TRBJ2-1	ASSIGTYNEQF
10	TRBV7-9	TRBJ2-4	ASSARGGEQY
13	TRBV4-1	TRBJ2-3	ASSQAGLYTDTQY
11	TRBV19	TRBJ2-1	ATRQSTYNEQF
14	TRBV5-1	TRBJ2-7	ASSSGLAGGVDEQY
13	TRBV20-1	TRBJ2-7	SARVSVGPSYEQY
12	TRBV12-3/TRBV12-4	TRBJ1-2	ASSVDRGRFGYT
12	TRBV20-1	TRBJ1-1	SARPGAWNTEAF
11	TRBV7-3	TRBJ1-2	ASSFQQGSPYT
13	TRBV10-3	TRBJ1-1	AISAPGQESTEAF
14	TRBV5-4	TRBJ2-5	ASSLALAGHQETQY
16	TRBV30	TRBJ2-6	AWSRTGINSSGANVLT
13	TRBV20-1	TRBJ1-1	SATNPRHLNTEAF
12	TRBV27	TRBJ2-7	ASSTGTGASEQY
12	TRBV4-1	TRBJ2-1	ASSPSQAYNEQF
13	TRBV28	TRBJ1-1	ASSLARQGTTEAF
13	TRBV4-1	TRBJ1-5	ASSPGNSPNQPQH
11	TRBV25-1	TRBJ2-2	ASSVREGGELF
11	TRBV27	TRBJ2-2	ASSLGNTGERF